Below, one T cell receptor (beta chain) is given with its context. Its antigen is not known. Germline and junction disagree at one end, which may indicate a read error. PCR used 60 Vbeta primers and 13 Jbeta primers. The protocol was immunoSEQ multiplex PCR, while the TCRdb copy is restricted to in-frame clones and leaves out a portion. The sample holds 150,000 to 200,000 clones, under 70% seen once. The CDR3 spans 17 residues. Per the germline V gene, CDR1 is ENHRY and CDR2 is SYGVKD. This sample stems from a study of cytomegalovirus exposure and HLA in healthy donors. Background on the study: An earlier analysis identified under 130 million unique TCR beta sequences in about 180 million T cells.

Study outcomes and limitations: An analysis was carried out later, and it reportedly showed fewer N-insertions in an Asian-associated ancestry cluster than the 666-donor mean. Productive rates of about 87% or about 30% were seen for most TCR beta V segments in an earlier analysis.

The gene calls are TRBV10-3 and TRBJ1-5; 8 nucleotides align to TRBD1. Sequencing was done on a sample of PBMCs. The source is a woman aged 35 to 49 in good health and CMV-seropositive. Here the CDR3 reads CAISEWKTGVGNQPQNF. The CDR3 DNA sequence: TGTGCCATCAGTGAGTGGAAGACAGGGGTTGGCAATCAGCCCCAGAATTTT.